This is a list of T cell receptor beta chains from one sample in a study of T cells after yellow fever vaccination. TCRdb passed the 5' RACE reads through MiXCR, listing each CDR3 protein once. The data show 13,000 or so distinct CDR3 sequences, about 5.3% seen once. The sample was PBMCs, either bulk or a sorted T-cell subset (CD4+, CD8+, memory, or dextramer-sorted; not recorded which), taken 45 days after the yellow fever booster vaccination. The receptors were sampled from a man aged 30-40 years who received the YFV17D yellow fever vaccine. The CDR3 runs from the conserved cysteine through the conserved F or W. The D gene is left open where the match is weak. Only part of the rows carry a size: once, few, many, or a class if the clone is expanded.

NA	many	TRBJ2-5	TRBV20-1	TGCAGTCGACTAGACGGGGAGACCCAGTACTTC	CSRLDGETQYF
NA	many	TRBJ2-4	TRBV5-4	TGTGCCAGCAGCTTGGACGGGGGCCTAGCCAAAAACATTCAGTACTTC	CASSLDGGLAKNIQYF
NA	many	TRBJ2-7	TRBV30	TGTGCCTGGGGCTACACAGCCTACGAGCAGTACTTC	CAWGYTAYEQYF
NA	many	TRBJ1-5	TRBV7-9	TGTGCCAGCGGAAATTTGGGGGAACAGCCCCAGCATTTT	CASGNLGEQPQHF
TRBD1	many	TRBJ1-5	TRBV14	TGTGCCAGCAGCAAAGGGACAGGCTACAATCAGCCCCAGCATTTT	CASSKGTGYNQPQHF
TRBD2	many	TRBJ2-1	TRBV20-1	TGCAGTGTGGCTCGGCGAAGAATTGGCGGGAGGGCCTCATACAATGAGCAGTTCTTC	CSVARRRIGGRASYNEQFF
NA	many	TRBJ2-1	TRBV29-1	TGCAGCGTTGAAGCTACGGCCGGGAATCGGGGCAATGAGCAGTTCTTC	CSVEATAGNRGNEQFF
NA	many	TRBJ2-1	TRBV7-8	TGTGCCAGCAGCTTAGAGGAGGACGACTCCAGCTCCTACAATGAGCAGTTCTTC	CASSLEEDDSSSYNEQFF
NA	many	TRBJ2-3	TRBV11-2	TGTGCCAGCAGCTCCCGGCTCACAGATACGCAGTATTTT	CASSSRLTDTQYF
NA	many	TRBJ2-5	TRBV6-5	TGTGCCAGCAGTTACTCCTCGGTCCCACCTGGGGAGACCCAGTACTTC	CASSYSSVPPGETQYF
TRBD1	many	TRBJ1-1	TRBV5-1	TGCGCCAGCAGCTACGGACAGGGCCAAGCTTTCTTT	CASSYGQGQAFF
TRBD1	many	TRBJ2-7	TRBV7-2	TGTGCCAGCAGCCCCCCGCCAGGGGGTCGGTACGAGCAGTACTTC	CASSPPPGGRYEQYF
NA	many	TRBJ2-5	TRBV7-8	TGTGCCAGCAGCTTAGCTCCGGCCCTCAGGCGGGAGACCCAGTACTTC	CASSLAPALRRETQYF
TRBD2	many	TRBJ2-7	TRBV28	TGTGCCAGCAGTTCCTCGTTTGGTAGCGGGGGACCCTACGAGCAGTACTTC	CASSSSFGSGGPYEQYF
TRBD1	many	TRBJ2-7	TRBV7-9	TGTGCCAGCAGCTTAACAGGGGGCGCCGACTACGAGCAGTACTTC	CASSLTGGADYEQYF
NA	many	TRBJ2-7	TRBV7-2	TGTGCCAGCAGCTGGATTCTAGGGATTTTGTACGAGCAGTACTTC	CASSWILGILYEQYF
NA	many	TRBJ1-2	TRBV6-2/TRBV6-3	TGTGCCAGCAGTTACGAAGTCTATGGCTACACCTTC	CASSYEVYGYTF
NA	many	TRBJ2-3	TRBV11-2	TGTGCCAGCAGCCCTGCCCTAACTAGTCTCAGCACAGATACGCAGTATTTT	CASSPALTSLSTDTQYF
TRBD2	many	TRBJ2-5	TRBV20-1	TGCAGTGCACGGACTAGCGTCCAAGAGACCCAGTACTTC	CSARTSVQETQYF
NA	many	TRBJ1-6	TRBV15	TGTGCCACCAGCCCAGGTTTTAATCCACCCCTCCACTTT	CATSPGFNPPLHF
NA	many	TRBJ2-5	TRBV6-5	TGTGCCAGCAGTTACTCGGGTCTCTGGCGGGACGAGACCCAGTACTTC	CASSYSGLWRDETQYF
NA	many	TRBJ2-3	TRBV10-3	TGTGCCATCAGTGAGTCGTCGACCTGGGATACGCAGTATTTT	CAISESSTWDTQYF
NA	many	TRBJ2-1	TRBV7-9	TGTGCCATCCGCATTAGCGGTACTCCCTACAATGAGCAGTTCTTC	CAIRISGTPYNEQFF
NA	many	TRBJ1-6	TRBV7-2	TGTGCCAGCAGCTTAGCAGTTGCTGGGCGTAGTAATTCACCCCTCCACTTT	CASSLAVAGRSNSPLHF
TRBD2	NA	TRBJ2-7	TRBV12-3/TRBV12-4	TGTGCCAGCAGTTTATGGGAGGGCAGGTACGAGCAGTACTTC	CASSLWEGRYEQYF
TRBD2	many	TRBJ2-7	TRBV28	TGTGCCAGCAGTTGGAGCGGGAGCCCCGGGACCTACGAGCAGTACTTC	CASSWSGSPGTYEQYF
NA	many	TRBJ2-1	TRBV5-1	TGCGCCAGCAGCTTGGGCCGTGGGACACCGCAAGAGCAGTTCTTC	CASSLGRGTPQEQFF
NA	many	TRBJ2-3	TRBV6-2/TRBV6-3	TGTGCCAGCAGTTACTCGATCGGTGGCGAGTTTCCTAGCCCCGTACGGAATACGCAGTATTTT	CASSYSIGGEFPSPVRNTQYF
NA	many	TRBJ2-2	TRBV2	TGTGCCAGCAGTGACCGTCCGGGAGTTCTCACCGGGGAGCTGTTTTTT	CASSDRPGVLTGELFF
NA	many	TRBJ1-2	TRBV29-1	TGCAGCGTTGAAGAAACCCCTTATGGCTACACCTTC	CSVEETPYGYTF
NA	many	TRBJ2-7	TRBV11-2	TGTGCCAGCAGCTTCCCCGGGGTTCCCTACGAGCAGTACTTC	CASSFPGVPYEQYF
NA	many	TRBJ2-3	TRBV5-1	TGCGCCAGCACGGCAGGACGGGTCGAAGATACGCAGTATTTT	CASTAGRVEDTQYF
TRBD1	many	TRBJ1-2	TRBV7-9	TGTGCCAGCAAGAACAGTCCACCGGGACAGACCCTTTATGGCTACACCTTC	CASKNSPPGQTLYGYTF
TRBD2	many	TRBJ2-3	TRBV5-1	TGCGCCAGCACCAAGACCTCCGGGACTAGCGGGGCTCATACGCAGTATTTT	CASTKTSGTSGAHTQYF
TRBD1	NA	TRBJ2-5	TRBV6-5	TGTGCCAGCAGTTACGGGCAGGGGGCGTGGGAGACCCAGTACTTC	CASSYGQGAWETQYF
NA	many	TRBJ2-4	TRBV28	TGTGCCAGCAGTTTAAGGACATCGGTAGAGAAAAACATTCAGTACTTC	CASSLRTSVEKNIQYF
NA	many	TRBJ2-7	TRBV24-1	TGTGCCACCAGTGAGGGGAGTGGGGCCTACGAGCAGTACTTC	CATSEGSGAYEQYF
NA	many	TRBJ2-7	TRBV5-5	TGTGCCAGCAGCTCGTCGCTCCCGGGCCCCTACGAGCAGTACTTC	CASSSSLPGPYEQYF
NA	many	TRBJ2-1	TRBV12-3/TRBV12-4	TGTGCCAGCAGTTTCCTCGTACAGGGCACTGAGCAGTTCTTC	CASSFLVQGTEQFF
NA	many	TRBJ1-4	TRBV7-9	TGTGCCAGCAGCCGGGACGGCACTAATGAAAAACTGTTTTTT	CASSRDGTNEKLFF
NA	many	TRBJ2-3	TRBV10-3	TGTGCCATCAGGGACACAAGCACAGATACGCAGTATTTT	CAIRDTSTDTQYF
NA	NA	TRBJ2-7	TRBV27	TGTGCCAGCAGTTTATCGTGGGACTACGAGCAGTACTTC	CASSLSWDYEQYF
NA	many	TRBJ2-7	TRBV5-1	TGCGCCAGCAGCCCCTCATTAACAGTTCGCCACGAGCAGTACTTC	CASSPSLTVRHEQYF
NA	many	TRBJ1-5	TRBV5-4	TGTGCCAGCAGCTCGGGTGGCGGCGTAGGAAATCAGCCCCAGCATTTT	CASSSGGGVGNQPQHF
NA	many	TRBJ2-3	TRBV27	TGTGCCAGCAGTGGACCAGCACCAGATACGCAGTATTTT	CASSGPAPDTQYF
NA	many	TRBJ2-3	TRBV7-8	TGTGCCAGCAGGGATAGTCTTTGGGGCACAGATACGCAGTATTTT	CASRDSLWGTDTQYF
NA	many	TRBJ1-5	TRBV4-2	TGTGCCAACAGCCAAGGCCGGGGGAATAGCAATCAGCCCCAGCATTTT	CANSQGRGNSNQPQHF
NA	many	TRBJ1-1	TRBV19	TGTGCCAGTTGGAGACAGACGAACACTGAAGCTTTCTTT	CASWRQTNTEAFF
NA	NA	TRBJ2-3	TRBV6-5	TGTGCCAGCAGTTACGCCGCGGTCACAGATACGCAGTATTTT	CASSYAAVTDTQYF
TRBD2	many	TRBJ2-7	TRBV5-1	TGCGCCAGCGGGACTAGCACCTACGAGCAGTACTTC	CASGTSTYEQYF
TRBD2	many	TRBJ2-1	TRBV15	TGTGCCACCTTTAGCGGGAGTGGGAATGAGCAGTTCTTC	CATFSGSGNEQFF
NA	many	TRBJ2-4	TRBV12-3/TRBV12-4	TGTGCCAGCACCCTAGGACAAACCAAAAACATTCAGTACTTC	CASTLGQTKNIQYF
NA	many	TRBJ2-7	TRBV4-3	TGCGCCAGCAGCCAAGGTGACAGGATAGGCGAGCAGTACTTC	CASSQGDRIGEQYF
NA	many	TRBJ2-7	TRBV10-3	TGTGCCATCAGTGAGTTGGCTAGCGCCAACGAGCAGTACTTC	CAISELASANEQYF
TRBD1	many	TRBJ1-2	TRBV28	TGTGCCAGCAGTCTCGGACAGGGGGCTGGCTACACCTTC	CASSLGQGAGYTF
NA	many	TRBJ2-7	TRBV6-2/TRBV6-3	TGTGCCAGCAGTTATCAAGGATGGCAAGGCGAGCAGTACTTC	CASSYQGWQGEQYF
NA	many	TRBJ2-1	TRBV12-3/TRBV12-4	TGTGCCAGCGATTCTTCGGGGGTCTCCTACAATGAGCAGTTCTTC	CASDSSGVSYNEQFF
TRBD2	many	TRBJ2-3	TRBV4-1	TGCGCCAGCAGCCAGTCCGGGACTAGCGGGAGGGCCCTAGATACGCAGTATTTT	CASSQSGTSGRALDTQYF
NA	many	TRBJ2-1	TRBV10-3	TGTGCCATCAGAGAGGGGGGGGATTACAATGAGCAGTTCTTC	CAIREGGDYNEQFF
NA	many	TRBJ2-7	TRBV7-9	TGTGCCAGCAGCTCTCTTACGGGCGGCCACGAGCAGTACTTC	CASSSLTGGHEQYF